This TCR beta chain was sequenced during a study of T cells in Graves' hyperthyroidism and ophthalmopathy (dated by TCRdb to the late 2010s). As for the study more broadly: Peripheral blood samples were taken at the time of initial diagnosis, prior to any treatment. To identify TCR V-J signatures that set the groups apart, the researchers used a discovery cohort of 90 to 100 patients, made up of 40 to 45 with Graves' ophthalmopathy and 57 with stable Graves' hyperthyroidism. Prospective prediction of ophthalmopathy was tested in an independent validation cohort consisting of 18 hyperthyroidism patients and over 15 patients who later progressed to ophthalmopathy. For training and testing, the 95 to 100 patients in the discovery cohort were randomly divided in a 7:3 ratio. In more than 5 Graves' hyperthyroidism patients, the study also compared T-cell repertoires from thyroid tissue with T-cell repertoires from blood. Once sampling was done, hyperthyroidism patients were given methimazole at a starting dose of 30 mg daily, whereas ophthalmopathy patients were given high-dose intravenous methylprednisolone. The paper describes TCR Vbeta CDR3 sequencing of 140 or so peripheral blood samples, made up of under 50 ophthalmopathy patients, roughly 72 hyperthyroidism patients and about 17 progressor patients.

Amplification of TCR beta CDR3 regions was carried out from RNA transcripts. For the first round of RT-PCR on the TCR CDR3, the HTBI primer set was used together with the Qiagen OneStep RT-PCR kit. A second multiplex PCR round built the libraries, followed by size selection and purification. Sequencing of the libraries was done on an Illumina HiSeq2000 using paired-end 100 bp reads. Per the source publication's procedure: SOAPnuke was used to process the raw data, throwing out any read that contained adapters or uncalled bases, had a mean Phred below 15, or lacked an exact constant-primer or identifier match. COPE v1.2.5 was used to merge high-quality paired reads, and clonotypes were defined as unique nucleotide sequences. MiTCR v1.1 was used to align the clonotypes against IMGT TRBV, TRBD and TRBJ reference segments. Only V-J combinations with frequency above 0.0001, covering about 99% of repertoires, were analysed. The TCS score was defined as F50 (clonal expansion) divided by E x V (chaos), with BLOSUM62-based TCRdist calculated between CDR3 peptides within each V-J. Welch's t-statistics and random forest reduced some 510 V-J features to roughly 13, which were used in a naive Bayes classifier (R e1071). TCRdb passed the public sequencing reads through fastp at Q25 and MiXCR, retaining productive beta sequences. CDR3 protein sequences are deduplicated, and each keeps its most common genes and DNA. These V and J calls derive from TCRdb rather than the authors' analysis. Recorded for this sample are fewer than 350,000 distinct CDR3 sequences; around 19% of them occurred a single time. The ten largest clones capture under 40% of the sample.

This clonotype was recorded many times. No antigen is known for it. No much larger clonotype is one base removed from it; base qualities were not supplied. General findings and caveats noted by the study authors: In validation, the model predicted progression to ophthalmopathy a median of roughly six months before onset, with roughly 68% sensitivity and just under 75% specificity. Blood samples also contained most of the expanded thyroid clonotypes (frequency above 0.001), which suggests that blood repertoires may reflect thyroid immune responses. A model built on a 13 V-J signature distinguished ophthalmopathy from stable hyperthyroidism, reaching about 89% sensitivity and around 82% specificity in cross-validation and 80%/75% in testing. No statistical method was used to set the sample size in advance, and investigators knew the group allocation.

Looking up the germline V gene yields CDR1 SGHRS and CDR2 YFSETQ. Taken from cysteine to phenylalanine, the CDR3 has 16 residues. The entry retains the CDR3 DNA only, 48 bases that are in frame from base 1. Trimming at the junction amounts to 2 bases on V and 5 bases on J, and the germline ends lie 17 bases apart. Ophthalmopathy patients had moderately to severely active disease, Clinical Activity Score of at least 3, NOSPECS grade of at least 4, and duration under 3 months. Any patient with an uncontrolled infection, another autoimmune disease, pregnancy or lactation was excluded. Clinical symptoms, serum thyroxine and TRAb, thyroid ultrasound, and orbital computed tomography formed the basis for the diagnoses. Ficoll-Paque density gradient centrifugation was used to isolate PBMCs from approximately 10 ml of fresh peripheral blood. Total RNA was extracted using Trizol reagent, and RNA quality was assessed on an Agilent 2100 Bioanalyzer.

This chain is built from TRBV5-1 and TRBJ2-1; TRBD2 is a possible D gene, resting on 6 matching bases. The source material was blood. This TCR was sampled from a man aged 45-60 years with Graves' ophthalmopathy. The DNA reads TGCGCCAGCAGCTTTTTCGAGGCCGGGGGAGACAATGAGCAGTTCTTC. The encoded protein is CASSFFEAGGDNEQFF.